The 28 T cell receptor beta chains reported below all come from one sample, sequenced in a study of tumor-infiltrating lymphocytes in primary liver carcinoma. Starting material of 500 ng total RNA yielded TCR beta cDNA via a constant-region primer. TCR beta libraries came from three nested multiplex PCR rounds using slightly modified ARM-PCR. Amplification in the first two PCR rounds was performed using TRBV1-TRBV30 forward primers and a C-beta reverse primer for around 11 cycles each. TCRdb re-called the multiplex PCR reads through MiXCR, storing one row per CDR3 protein. Of approximately 340,000 distinct CDR3 sequences in the sample, 65% are singletons; the top ten hold about 6%. In addition to blood RNA drawn from unsorted whole blood, germline DNA was extracted. Sequencing was carried out using peripheral blood. The receptors come from a man aged 35 to 55 with primary liver carcinoma and hepatitis B virus infection.

This clonotype was counted many times. The genes are TRBV10-3 and TRBJ1-5, with D possibly TRBD1 on 6 matching bases. V shed 4 bases and J shed 4 bases, with 11 bases lying between them. The CDR3 covers 14 residues. Germline CDR1 ENHRY, CDR2 SYGVKD. The CDR3 region is CAISGQGRNQPQHF. CDR3 nucleotide sequence: TGTGCCATCAGTGGGCAGGGGAGAAATCAGCCCCAGCATTTT.

The rearrangement joins TRBV4-1 to TRBJ2-3, with a tentative D call TRBD1 (5 bases). The V end was cut by 2 bases, the J end by 1 base, with 13 bases between. The CDR3 spans 16 residues. Germline CDR1 and CDR2: MGHRA and YSYEKL. The CDR3 is CASSQSAVGRTDTQYF. In nucleotides, the CDR3 is TGCGCCAGCAGCCAATCGGCGGTGGGGCGCACAGATACGCAGTATTTT.

Details on this clonotype: The junction does not match germline at one end; this may be a read error. The gene calls are TRBV11-2 and TRBJ2-3, with no clear D. Germline V gene sequence: CDR1 SGHAT, CDR2 FQNNGV. The length of the CDR3 is 14 residues. The CDR3 DNA reads TGTGCCAGCAGCCCCCCGGGCCGGGCAGATATGCAGTATTTT. This codes for CASSPPGRADMQYF.

A remark on this clonotype: One end of the junction varies from germline; a read error may be responsible. The rearrangement links TRBV4-1 to TRBJ1-1; maybe TRBD1 (6 bases). Germline lookup yields CDR1 MGHRA and CDR2 YSYEKL. The length of the CDR3 is 14 residues. The CDR3 spells CASNQGLGDTEAFF. The CDR3 DNA is TGCGCCAGCAACCAGGGATTGGGGGACACTGAAGCTTTCTTC.

The table lists this clonotype with many counts. This chain uses TRBV11-1 with TRBJ1-1, with a weak D call TRBD1 (5 bases). Trimming took 1 base from V and 3 from J, leaving 21 bases between them. Per the germline V gene, CDR1 is SGHAT and CDR2 is FQDESV (reference sequence). The CDR3 loop spans 18 amino acids. This chain's CDR3 is CASSLEGPGVGRYTEAFF. The CDR3 nucleotides are TGTGCCAGCAGCTTAGAGGGGCCGGGAGTCGGCAGATACACTGAAGCTTTCTTT. Full variable domain (remainder filled in from reference TRBV11-1 and TRBJ1-1): EAEVAQSPRYKITEKSQAVAFWCDPISGHATLYWYRQILGQGPELLVQFQDESVVDDSQLPKDRFSAERLKGVDSTLKIQPAELGDSAMYLCASSLEGPGVGRYTEAFFGQGTRLTVV.

The chain has TRBV29-1 and TRBJ2-5; D not certain. CDR3 length: 12 residues. Trimming shortened V by 8 bases and J by 10 bases, and 20 bases separated the two germline ends. Germline V CDR1 and CDR2: SQVTM, ANQGSEA. The CDR3 loop is CSIAFGGPGQYF. DNA of the CDR3: TGCAGCATCGCCTTCGGTGGGCCGGGCCAGTACTTC.

A remark on this clonotype: The junction does not match germline at one end; this may be a read error. Here the CDR3 DNA reads TGTGCCGGGCACCTGGACAGACCCTATGGCTACATCTTC. Encoded protein: CAGHLDRPYGYIF. The chain couples TRBV30 to TRBJ1-2; TRBD1 might be the D (6 bases). Germline CDR1 is GTSNPN and CDR2 is SVGIG (reference sequence). This CDR3 is built from 13 residues.

Ten or more counts support this clonotype. The V call is TRBV6-8, the J call TRBJ2-7; 7 bases align to TRBD2. Looked up from germline, CDR1 is MNHGY and CDR2 is SAAAGT. V shed 5 bases, J shed 2 bases, and the junction held 9 bases outside the gene matches. The CDR3 extends over 15 amino acids. The CDR3 DNA is TGTGCCAGCAGTCCCCTCCCGCGGGGGACCTACGAGCAGTACTTC. Protein sequence: CASSPLPRGTYEQYF.

Points on this clonotype: Here the CDR3 omits its conserved ending phenylalanine or tryptophan, so a read error is the likely source. This rearrangement joins TRBV6-5 to TRBJ1-6, with a tentative D call TRBD1 (5 bases). CDR3 length: 15 amino acids. Trimming shortened V by 2 bases and J by 5 bases, and 10 bases separated the two germline ends. From germline, CDR1 is MNHEY and CDR2 SVGAGI. The CDR3 DNA sequence: TGTGCCAGCAGTTACACGAGAGGGGATAATTCACCCCTCCACTCT. Encoded protein: CASSYTRGDNSPLHS.

This clonotype was counted between two and nine times. An end of the junction does not agree with germline; a read error may underlie this. The J gene is TRBJ2-7, the V gene TRBV4-2; 8 nucleotides match TRBD1. CDR3 length: 15 amino acids. Germline loops: CDR1 LGHNA, CDR2 YNFKEQ. CDR3 region: CANSRLDRGSYEQYF. CDR3 in DNA: TGTGCCAACAGCCGCCTCGACAGGGGATCCTACGAGCAGTACTTC.

About this clonotype itself: A much larger clone differs by one base, so this may be a read error. CDR3 DNA sequence: TGTGCCAGCAGTTGGGGGATGGACCAGTACTTC. Translation gives CASSWGMDQYF. V usage is TRBV6-2 or TRBV6-3 and J usage is TRBJ2-7; either TRBD1 or TRBD2 may fit D (5 bases each). Germline CDR1 is MNHEY and CDR2 is SVGEGT. The CDR3 consists of 11 residues. The V end was cut by 4 bases, the J end by 10 bases, with 11 bases between.

With respect to this clonotype: Mismatch with germline at one junction end may stem from a read error. This rearrangement joins TRBV28 to TRBJ1-5; D is perhaps TRBD1 (5 bases). The CDR3 runs 23 residues. Germline CDR1 MDHEN, CDR2 SYDVKM. Here the CDR3 reads CAGSFTNPSEKRGRRYSNQPQHF. The CDR3 nucleotides are TGTGCCGGCAGTTTTACGAACCCATCAGAAAAAAGGGGAAGGAGGTATAGCAATCAGCCCCAGCATTTT.

Concerning this clonotype itself: In this CDR3 the conserved last residue, phenylalanine or tryptophan, is missing, so a read error is likely. The V call is TRBV6-2 or TRBV6-3, the J call TRBJ2-7; D is unclear. The CDR3 runs to 11 residues. V lost 0 bases to trimming and J lost 6 bases, with 3 bases between them. The V gene's germline CDR1 is MNHEY and CDR2 SVGEGT. The CDR3 region is CASSYSSEQYL. The CDR3 DNA reads TGTGCCAGCAGTTACTCTAGCGAGCAGTACTTA.

As for this clonotype: Germline and junction disagree at one end, which may indicate a read error. The chain couples TRBV10-2 to TRBJ2-7; TRBD1 might be the D (5 bases). Germline V CDR1 and CDR2: WSHSY, SAAADI. The CDR3 has 15 residues. The CDR3 DNA reads TGCGCCACCACTACAGGTCCCGGCGTGGTCTACGAGCAATACTTC. Encoded protein: CATTTGPGVVYEQYF.

Turning to this clonotype: A read error may be the cause here, since a much bigger clone is one base away. The gene calls are TRBV29-1 and TRBJ2-7, with D tentatively TRBD2 (6 bases). The V gene's germline CDR1 is SQVTM and CDR2 ANQGSEA. This CDR3 spans 13 amino acids. V was pared by 7 bases and J by 3 bases, with 16 bases between. CDR3 in DNA: TGCAGCGCTGCCCTAACGGGGGTCTACGAGCAGTACTTC. As protein: CSAALTGVYEQYF.

Remarks on this clonotype: Germline and junction disagree at one end, which may indicate a read error. The rearrangement joins TRBV6-6 to TRBJ2-1; D gene uncertain. The CDR3 length is 15 residues. Germline V gene lookup returns CDR1 MNHNY and CDR2 SVGAGI (reference sequence). For the CDR3, the DNA is TGTGCCAGCAGTTCCCCCCCAGGCTCCTACAAAGAGCAGTTCTTC. Residues: CASSSPPGSYKEQFF.

This clonotype appeared a single time. A read error is likely, as this CDR3 ends without the conserved phenylalanine or tryptophan. The chain links TRBV11-2 to TRBJ2-1; 8 nucleotides align to TRBD2. V lost 5 bases and J lost 7; bases outside the gene matches: 13. CDR1 is SGHAT, CDR2 FQNNGV, per germline. The CDR3 has 16 residues. The CDR3 nucleotides read TGTGCCAGCAGCCCCGCGATTAGCGGGGTTCCAAATGAGCAGTTCTCC. Its protein is CASSPAISGVPNEQFS.

The rearrangement uses TRBV4-2 and TRBJ2-2; the D is unclear. Germline V gene sequence: CDR1 LGHNA, CDR2 YNFKEQ. V gave up 1 base and J gave up 7 bases, with 13 bases separating them. The CDR3 runs to 15 residues. The DNA for the CDR3 is TGTGCCAGCAGCCAAGGATCTGGGTCGGGCGGGGAGCTGTTTTTT. This sequence encodes CASSQGSGSGGELFF.

The CDR3 DNA reads TGTGCCAGCAGTGAAGGAGTAGCGGGATATCCCCCCACCGGGGAGCTGTTTTTT. Its translation: CASSEGVAGYPPTGELFF. The rearrangement joins TRBV2 to TRBJ2-2; TRBD2 agrees at 8 bases. V lost 1 base to trimming and J lost 4 bases; unmatched junction nucleotides: 11. The germline V gene encodes CDR1 SNHLY and CDR2 FYNNEI. The CDR3 totals 18 residues.

Concerning this clonotype: This clone may be a read error of a much larger clone one base away. The chain couples TRBV10-3 to TRBJ2-7, with 10 bases aligning to TRBD2. Germline CDR1 is ENHRY and CDR2 is SYGVKD. The CDR3 runs to 15 residues. The junction had 8 bases not matched to a gene; V was cut back by 4 bases and J by 5 bases. The CDR3 protein is CAISASSGSVDEQYF. The DNA for the CDR3 is TGTGCCATCAGTGCTTCTAGCGGGAGTGTCGACGAGCAGTACTTC.

The chain recombines TRBV9 with TRBJ2-3; D uncertain. The CDR3 is 13 amino acids. The germline V gene encodes CDR1 SGDLS and CDR2 YYNGEE. The V end lost 4 bases, the J end lost 6 bases, and 12 bases lay between the germline ends. The CDR3 nucleotides are TGTGCCAGCAGCAAGGAAGGCTTGGATACGCAGTATTTT. This gives the protein CASSKEGLDTQYF.

Ten or more counts support this clonotype. The chain joins TRBV5-6 to TRBJ2-3; 8 bases agree with TRBD2. The CDR3 covers 18 residues. Germline V gene sequence: CDR1 SGHDT, CDR2 YYEEEE. J lost 3 bases, V lost 1 base, and 13 bases had no gene match. The CDR3 protein is CASSLLGYSGILTDTQYF. The CDR3 nucleotides read TGTGCCAGCAGCTTGTTAGGATATAGCGGGATATTGACAGATACGCAGTATTTT.

As for this clonotype: A read error may account for a junction end that differs from germline. The rearrangement joins TRBV12-3 or TRBV12-4 to TRBJ2-7, with 10 bases fitting TRBD2. The length of the CDR3 is 14 residues. CDR3: CVSSLAGAAYEQYF. CDR3 nucleotides: TGTGTCAGCAGTCTAGCGGGAGCTGCCTACGAGCAGTACTTC.

In its sample, this clonotype was seen once. Mismatch with germline at one junction end may stem from a read error. V gene TRBV6-5 combines with J gene TRBJ1-5; D not certain. This CDR3 has 15 amino acids. The germline CDR1 and CDR2 sequences are MNHEY and SVGAGI. The DNA for the CDR3 is TGTGCCAGCAGTCCCCTATCTCCGGGCAATAAGCCCCAGCATTTT. This translates into CASSPLSPGNKPQHF.

The rearrangement joins TRBV11-2 to TRBJ2-7; the D gene is possibly TRBD1 (5 bases). Germline lookup yields CDR1 SGHAT and CDR2 FQNNGV. The germline V and J ends were trimmed by 1 base and 0 bases, with 25 bases remaining between them. The CDR3 sequence is 20 residues long. CDR3 protein: CASSLVGARDGFSGSYEQYF. The CDR3 DNA reads TGTGCCAGCAGCTTAGTAGGGGCCCGTGACGGGTTTTCCGGCTCCTACGAGCAGTACTTC.

As for this clonotype: A read error may account for a junction end that differs from germline. The chain is built from TRBV10-3 and TRBJ2-7; TRBD2 agrees at 16 bases. The CDR3 is 19 amino acids. The germline gives CDR1 ENHRY, CDR2 SYGVKD. The CDR3 nucleotides read TGTGCCATCACCAGACGATCGGGACTAGCGGGAGGGTTCTCCTACAAGCAGTACTTC. It encodes CAITRRSGLAGGFSYKQYF.

The rearrangement links TRBV5-6 to TRBJ1-4; D ambiguous. The V gene's germline CDR1 is SGHDT and CDR2 YYEEEE. The CDR3 has 15 residues. V lost 3 bases to trimming and J lost 7 bases, with 16 bases between them. The CDR3 DNA sequence: TGTGCCAGCAGCTCCACGGGGATCGTGGGTGAAAAACTGTTTTTT. Its protein is CASSSTGIVGEKLFF.

As concerns this clonotype: A much bigger clone sits one base away, suggesting this may be a read error. The chain carries TRBV4-1 and TRBJ2-7; D might be TRBD1 or TRBD2, each matching 6 bases. This CDR3 has 15 residues. Germline values: CDR1 MGHRA, CDR2 YSYEKL. Trimming took 1 base from V and 2 from J, leaving 12 bases between them. CDR3 in DNA: TGCGCCAGCAGCCAAGGACGGGGGCCGACCTACGAGCAGTACTTC. Residues: CASSQGRGPTYEQYF.